This T cell receptor (beta chain) was sequenced in a study of cytomegalovirus exposure and HLA in healthy donors. General study findings and limits: What a later analysis showed was that several of the most significant clusters appeared linked to common viral pathogens.

This clone appeared a single time. What it recognizes is unknown. This CDR3 is 13 amino acids long. CDR1 SGDLS and CDR2 YYNGEE come from the germline V gene. The germline V and J ends were trimmed by 3 bases and 2 bases, with 8 bases remaining between them. The PCR made use of 60 Vbeta and 13 Jbeta primers. The method was immunoSEQ multiplex PCR; TCRdb's version includes in-frame clones alone and lacks a portion of them. The sample contains some 240,000 clones, 70% to 85% of which appear only once. The clonotype comes from a male donor in good health and CMV-seronegative. Input material: PBMCs. The chain is built from TRBV9 and TRBJ2-5; D remains ambiguous. CDR3 sequence: CASSERLQETQYF. The CDR3 DNA is TGTGCCAGCAGCGAGAGGTTACAAGAGACCCAGTACTTC.